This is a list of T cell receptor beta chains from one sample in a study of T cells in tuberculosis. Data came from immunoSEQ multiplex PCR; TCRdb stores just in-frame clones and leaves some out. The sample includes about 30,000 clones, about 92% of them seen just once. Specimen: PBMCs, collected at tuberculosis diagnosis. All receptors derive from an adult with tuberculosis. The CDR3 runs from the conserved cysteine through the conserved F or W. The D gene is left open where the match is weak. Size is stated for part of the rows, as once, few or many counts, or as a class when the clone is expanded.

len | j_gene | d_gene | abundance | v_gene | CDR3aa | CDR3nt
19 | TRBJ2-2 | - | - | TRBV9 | CASSVSKDTQGRPPRELFF | TGTGCCAGCAGCGTCTCGAAGGACACGCAAGGACGACCACCCCGTGAGCTGTTTTTT
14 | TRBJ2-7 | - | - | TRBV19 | CASSTGTSFEEQYF | TGTGCCAGTAGTACCGGGACAAGCTTTGAAGAGCAGTACTTC
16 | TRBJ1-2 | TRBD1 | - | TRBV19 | CASSSSTGARNYGYTF | TGTGCCAGTAGTTCTTCGACAGGGGCGAGAAACTATGGCTACACCTTC
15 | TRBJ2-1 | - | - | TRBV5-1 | CASSFGAGGHNEQFF | TGCGCCAGCAGCTTTGGGGCCGGGGGGCACAATGAGCAGTTCTTC
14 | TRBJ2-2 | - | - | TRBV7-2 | CASSLGANTGELFF | TGTGCCAGCAGCTTGGGAGCGAACACCGGGGAGCTGTTTTTT
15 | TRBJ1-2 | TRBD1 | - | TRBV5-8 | CASSLVGTGRDGYTF | TGTGCCAGCAGCTTGGTGGGGACAGGGAGGGATGGCTACACCTTC
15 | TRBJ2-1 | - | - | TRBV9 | CASSVEGALVDEQFF | TGTGCCAGCAGCGTAGAAGGGGCTTTGGTCGATGAGCAGTTCTTC
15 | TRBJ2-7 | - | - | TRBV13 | CASSLGGSLTYEQYF | TGTGCCAGCAGCTTAGGTGGCTCTCTCACCTACGAGCAGTACTTC
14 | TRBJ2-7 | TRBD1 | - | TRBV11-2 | CASSSRQGPYEQYF | TGTGCCAGCAGCTCGAGACAGGGACCCTACGAGCAGTACTTC
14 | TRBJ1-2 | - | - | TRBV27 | CASSTQGRNYGYTF | TGTGCCAGCAGTACTCAGGGAAGGAACTATGGCTACACCTTC
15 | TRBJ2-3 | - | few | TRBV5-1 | CASSFREGVRDTQYF | TGCGCCAGCAGCTTCAGAGAGGGAGTGAGAGATACGCAGTATTTT
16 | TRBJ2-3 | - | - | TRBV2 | CASSEDLALSTDTQYF | TGTGCCAGCAGTGAAGATCTAGCGCTATCCACAGATACGCAGTATTTT
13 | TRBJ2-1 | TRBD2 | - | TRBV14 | CASSPGGASEQFF | TGTGCCAGCAGCCCCGGGGGGGCCAGTGAGCAGTTCTTC
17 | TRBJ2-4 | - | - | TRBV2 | CASSEGVLGLAKNIQYF | TGTGCCAGCAGTGAAGGCGTCCTCGGTTTAGCCAAAAACATTCAGTACTTC
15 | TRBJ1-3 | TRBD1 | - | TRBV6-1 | CASSERDRVGNTIYF | TGTGCCAGCAGTGAGCGGGACAGGGTAGGAAACACCATATATTTT
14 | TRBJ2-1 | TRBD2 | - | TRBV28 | CASSLPGRYNEQFF | TGTGCCAGCAGTTTACCCGGGAGGTACAATGAGCAGTTCTTC
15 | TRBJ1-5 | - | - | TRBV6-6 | CASSRWTESNQPQHF | TGTGCCAGCAGTCGCTGGACAGAAAGCAATCAGCCCCAGCATTTT
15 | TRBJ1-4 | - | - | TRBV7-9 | CASRRQISTNEKLFF | TGTGCCAGCAGGAGACAGATATCAACTAATGAAAAACTGTTTTTT
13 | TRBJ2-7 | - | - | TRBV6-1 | CASSEIGVAEQYF | TGTGCCAGCAGTGAGATAGGGGTTGCCGAGCAGTACTTC
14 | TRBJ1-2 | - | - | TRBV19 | CASSQQKGVYGYTF | TGTGCCAGTAGCCAACAAAAAGGGGTCTATGGCTACACCTTC